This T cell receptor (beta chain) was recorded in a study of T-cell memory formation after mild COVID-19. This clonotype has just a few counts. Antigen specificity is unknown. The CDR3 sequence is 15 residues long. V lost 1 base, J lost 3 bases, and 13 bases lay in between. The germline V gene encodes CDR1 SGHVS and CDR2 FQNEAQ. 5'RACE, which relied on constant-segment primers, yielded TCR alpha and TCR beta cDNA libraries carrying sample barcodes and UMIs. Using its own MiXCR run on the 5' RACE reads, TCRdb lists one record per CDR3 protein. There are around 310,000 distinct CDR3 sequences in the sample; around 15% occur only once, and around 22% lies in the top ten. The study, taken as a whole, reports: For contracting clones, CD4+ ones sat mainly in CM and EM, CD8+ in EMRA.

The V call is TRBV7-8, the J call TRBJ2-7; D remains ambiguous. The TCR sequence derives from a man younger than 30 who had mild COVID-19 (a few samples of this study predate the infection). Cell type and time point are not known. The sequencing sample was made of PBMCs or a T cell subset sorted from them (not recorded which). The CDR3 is CASSLEGGIGYEQYF. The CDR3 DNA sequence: TGTGCCAGCAGCTTAGAAGGTGGGATTGGCTACGAGCAGTACTTC.